This T cell receptor (beta chain) is from a study of shared clonotypes between healthy human individuals (dated by TCRdb to the early 2020s). As for the study more broadly: Two women and three men aged 18 to 49 years were included in the cohort. For each donor, CD4 naive and CD4 memory were each run on three plates, CD8 naive on two plates, and CD8 memory on one plate. To estimate repertoire size and how much clonotype sharing occurs between individuals, the study deeply sequenced the blood TCR repertoires of 4 to 6 healthy adults. To increase sequencing depth and limit assay-specific biases, different laboratories used diverse techniques to prepare libraries and sequence TCR repertoires. Between about 0.9 and 8.9 billion PBMCs per donor were obtained by leukapheresis.

As for this clone: Its antigen remains undetermined. Base qualities are not at hand, and no much larger clone is one base apart.

Using the deep immunoSEQ assay, multiplex PCR amplified TCR CDR3 regions from genomic DNA. Extracted genomic DNA from each cell subset was distributed evenly across all wells of several immunoSEQ 96-well plates, and each plate was treated as a replicate. For sorted subsets, each replicate PCR was loaded with about 0.2 ug genomic DNA, equivalent to some 31,000 T cell genomes. Purified libraries were measured with a Qubit 3.0 fluorometer, size-checked on a Bioanalyzer 2100, and measured again with the KAPA Library Quantification kit. Every immunoSEQ 96-well plate was sequenced on a dedicated single-read 150-cycle Illumina NextSeq 550 flow cell. In the source study's methods: Because the immunoSEQ output held only junctional sequences and lacked quality scores, the filtering could not match the filtering applied to full-length reads. To assign V/J genes and CDR3, sequences were annotated using PyIR, a Python wrapper for IgBLAST v1.9, with IMGT germline references. Reads were filtered out if the reads had weak V/J assignments (E-value above 1e-6), no CDR3, stop codons, out-of-frame junctions, or ambiguous translated residues. V3J clonotypes were defined as sequences sharing an identical inferred V gene, J gene, and CDR3 amino acid sequence. The percentage overlap between two repertoires was calculated by dividing the number of shared unique clonotypes by the size of the smaller repertoire. Richness of each repertoire was evaluated using RTK rarefaction, the Chao1 estimator, and Recon v2.1 estimates of unobserved clonotypes. Generation probabilities were computed with OLGA for all TCRbeta clonotypes obtained by the gDNA method from a handful of donors. Here the immuneACCESS table is served through TCRdb, limited to in-frame sequences with V and J called. Missing clones are a known gap in these copies; in checked studies unresolved V genes cover under half, and the rest lacks a known reason. D and trimming come from the DNA, and the V and J calls and clone size come from that table. Present in this sample are some 2,000,000 clones, more than 90% of which were seen just once. The top ten constitute less than 0.15% of the sample.

What the study reported, not specific to this receptor: Even with the large sequencing depth, rarefaction of the sorted-subset datasets indicated that sequencing was incomplete. The small number of donors limited the genetic and exposure-history diversity represented. Sampling was restricted to blood, and TCR repertoires in tissue are likely to differ from TCR repertoires in blood. Higher generation probabilities were observed for clonotypes shared by all four sorted-subset donors than for non-shared clonotypes. Based on pairwise subsampling, the degree of clonotype sharing among donors was expected to be affected by sequencing depth. Naive subsets generally had larger estimated clonotype richness than memory subsets. Sharing across a few donors was observed for around 4.8% of naive CD4, less than 4% of naive CD8, 2% to 2.5% of memory CD4, and roughly 0.4% of memory CD8 clonotypes.

Trimming takes 3 bases from V and 3 bases from J, and the germline ends sit 12 bases apart. Inclusive of the bounding cysteine and phenylalanine, the CDR3 is 15 residues long. CDR3 DNA only is kept here, 45 bases in frame from base 1. Reading the germline V gene gives CDR1 SGHAT and CDR2 FQNNGV. The donors were healthy, HIV-negative adults who had no recently reported acute infections or vaccinations. Every donor was a Caucasian adult living in Nashville, Tennessee, USA. CD4+ T cells were enriched by magnetic negative selection, after which naive cells were positively selected on CD45RA and the negative fraction was taken as the memory subset. After blood collection by leukapheresis, PBMCs were isolated using Ficoll-Histopaque density gradient centrifugation and then cryopreserved in the vapor phase of liquid nitrogen. Purity and quantity of every magnetically sorted T cell population were checked by analytical flow cytometry. From each sorted fraction, genomic DNA was isolated and quantified by UV absorbance on a Nanodrop 2000c.

The receptor's source is a man aged 18 to 30 in good health. The receptor chain draws on TRBV11-2 and TRBJ1-5, with the D segment identity uncertain. The sequencing input was naive CD4+ T cells sorted from blood. The cell subset or site label, read with the paper, signifies: CD45RA+ positively selected. The CDR3 is CASSFSEGLNQPQHF. The nucleotide sequence reads TGTGCCAGCAGCTTTAGCGAGGGTCTCAATCAGCCCCAGCATTTT.